A selection of T cell receptor beta chains follows, all from one sample in a study of siplizumab effects on memory and regulatory T cells. The table came from immunoSEQ multiplex PCR; TCRdb's copy has only in-frame clones and leaves some out. The table shows fewer than 110,000 clones, with 80% to 95% occurring only once. The sample consisted of non-Treg CD4+ T cells sorted from blood. The receptors stem from a human donor in good health. CDR3s include the opening cysteine and the closing phenylalanine or tryptophan. The order of the fields is V gene, clone size, D gene, J gene, CDR3 DNA, CDR3 protein. The D gene is left open where the match is weak. Size is stated for part of the rows, as once, few or many counts, or as a class when the clone is expanded.

v_call: TRBV5-6
clone_size: once
d_call: TRBD2
j_call: TRBJ2-3
cdr3_nt: TGTGCCAGCAGCTTCGGCGGGAGGGGCACAGATACGCAGTATTTT
cdr3_aa: CASSFGGRGTDTQYF

v_call: TRBV5-6
clone_size: NA
d_call: NA
j_call: TRBJ2-3
cdr3_nt: TGTGCCAGCAGCCAAAGCGGGCTAGGCCTTAGCACAGATACGCAGTATTTT
cdr3_aa: CASSQSGLGLSTDTQYF

v_call: TRBV6-5
clone_size: NA
d_call: NA
j_call: TRBJ2-7
cdr3_nt: TGTGCCAGCAGTTACTCACCAGGACAACCATCCTACGAGCAGTACTTC
cdr3_aa: CASSYSPGQPSYEQYF

v_call: TRBV7-9
clone_size: NA
d_call: TRBD2
j_call: TRBJ2-1
cdr3_nt: TGTGCCAGCCGACTAGCGGGAGCGGACAATGAGCAGTTCTTC
cdr3_aa: CASRLAGADNEQFF

v_call: TRBV5-5
clone_size: NA
d_call: NA
j_call: TRBJ2-1
cdr3_nt: TGTGCCAGCAGCTTGGAAGCGAGCTCCTACAATGAGCAGTTCTTC
cdr3_aa: CASSLEASSYNEQFF

v_call: TRBV2
clone_size: NA
d_call: TRBD1
j_call: TRBJ2-2
cdr3_nt: TGTGCCAGCGAGACTCAACAGGGGGCCGGGGAGCTGTTTTTT
cdr3_aa: CASETQQGAGELFF

v_call: TRBV7-2
clone_size: NA
d_call: TRBD2
j_call: TRBJ2-1
cdr3_nt: TGTGCCAGCAGCCCCCGACTAGCGGGGGCGCTGGCGCAGTTCTTC
cdr3_aa: CASSPRLAGALAQFF

v_call: TRBV19
clone_size: NA
d_call: TRBD2
j_call: TRBJ2-2
cdr3_nt: TGTGCCAGCCGCCTGGCTAGCGGGGGAAACACCGGGGAGCTGTTTTTT
cdr3_aa: CASRLASGGNTGELFF

v_call: TRBV11-3
clone_size: NA
d_call: TRBD1
j_call: TRBJ1-3
cdr3_nt: TGTGCCAGCAGCTTGGACAGGGGCAATGGAAACACCATATATTTT
cdr3_aa: CASSLDRGNGNTIYF

v_call: TRBV29-1
clone_size: NA
d_call: TRBD1
j_call: TRBJ2-5
cdr3_nt: TGCAGCTCAGACGGACAGGGCCAAGAGACCCAGTACTTC
cdr3_aa: CSSDGQGQETQYF

v_call: TRBV28
clone_size: NA
d_call: NA
j_call: TRBJ1-5
cdr3_nt: TGTGCCAGCAGTTTGCGGAATCAGCCCCAGCATTTT
cdr3_aa: CASSLRNQPQHF

v_call: TRBV28
clone_size: NA
d_call: NA
j_call: TRBJ1-1
cdr3_nt: TGTGCCAGCAGTATCGGGGGAACCTCGAACACTGAAGCTTTCTTT
cdr3_aa: CASSIGGTSNTEAFF

v_call: TRBV6-1
clone_size: NA
d_call: NA
j_call: TRBJ1-3
cdr3_nt: TGTGCCAGCAGTGAGCGGTCCTCTGGAAACACCATATATTTT
cdr3_aa: CASSERSSGNTIYF

v_call: TRBV5-1
clone_size: NA
d_call: NA
j_call: TRBJ1-5
cdr3_nt: TGCGCCAGCAGCTTGGCAGGGGCGGGCAATCAGCCCCAGCATTTT
cdr3_aa: CASSLAGAGNQPQHF

v_call: TRBV14
clone_size: NA
d_call: NA
j_call: TRBJ2-2
cdr3_nt: TGTGCCAGCAGCCTCCTGGGCACCGGGGAGCTGTTTTTT
cdr3_aa: CASSLLGTGELFF

v_call: TRBV7-3
clone_size: NA
d_call: NA
j_call: TRBJ2-1
cdr3_nt: TGTGCCAGCAGCTTAGGAGGACTTGTCAATGAGCAGTTCTTC
cdr3_aa: CASSLGGLVNEQFF

v_call: TRBV18
clone_size: NA
d_call: NA
j_call: TRBJ1-5
cdr3_nt: TGTGCCAGCGCCAGGGAGGTCAATCAGCCCCAGCATTTT
cdr3_aa: CASAREVNQPQHF

v_call: TRBV18
clone_size: NA
d_call: NA
j_call: TRBJ2-1
cdr3_nt: TGTGCCAGCTCACCACTCGGATACAATGAGCAGTTCTTC
cdr3_aa: CASSPLGYNEQFF

v_call: TRBV6-1
clone_size: NA
d_call: NA
j_call: TRBJ1-4
cdr3_nt: TGTGCCAGCAGCCCCAGAACTAATGAAAAACTGTTTTTT
cdr3_aa: CASSPRTNEKLFF

v_call: TRBV14
clone_size: NA
d_call: NA
j_call: TRBJ1-5
cdr3_nt: TGTGCCAGCAGCCAAGAACCTACTAGGGAGCCCCAGCATTTT
cdr3_aa: CASSQEPTREPQHF

v_call: TRBV5-1
clone_size: NA
d_call: TRBD2
j_call: TRBJ2-7
cdr3_nt: TGCGCCAGCAGCTTGGGGAGACTAGCGGGAGTCCACGAGCAGTACTTC
cdr3_aa: CASSLGRLAGVHEQYF

v_call: TRBV19
clone_size: NA
d_call: TRBD1
j_call: TRBJ1-4
cdr3_nt: TGTGCCAGTAGTTCCCCGGGACAGGTTAATGAAAAACTGTTTTTT
cdr3_aa: CASSSPGQVNEKLFF

v_call: TRBV11-3
clone_size: NA
d_call: NA
j_call: TRBJ1-2
cdr3_nt: TGTGCCAGCAGCCGGTCTGGGGATGGCTACACCTTC
cdr3_aa: CASSRSGDGYTF

v_call: TRBV7-2
clone_size: NA
d_call: TRBD1
j_call: TRBJ1-3
cdr3_nt: TGTGCCAGCAGCTTAGGCAGGGGGAGTGGAAACACCATATATTTT
cdr3_aa: CASSLGRGSGNTIYF

v_call: TRBV5-1
clone_size: NA
d_call: NA
j_call: TRBJ2-5
cdr3_nt: TGCGCCAGCAGCTTGGTGTCTTGGGGTCCCCAAGAGACCCAGTACTTC
cdr3_aa: CASSLVSWGPQETQYF

v_call: TRBV19
clone_size: NA
d_call: TRBD1
j_call: TRBJ1-5
cdr3_nt: TGTGCCAGTAGTGGCGACAGGGTTCAGCCCCAGCATTTT
cdr3_aa: CASSGDRVQPQHF

v_call: TRBV7-2
clone_size: NA
d_call: NA
j_call: TRBJ2-3
cdr3_nt: TGTGCCAGCAGCCCCGCTCGGACGGGTTTTGGGGGGCAGTATTTT
cdr3_aa: CASSPARTGFGGQYF

v_call: TRBV9
clone_size: NA
d_call: NA
j_call: TRBJ2-2
cdr3_nt: TGTGCCAGCAGCGTAGAGGGCGGGCGACGCCCGAACACCGGGGAGCTGTTTTTT
cdr3_aa: CASSVEGGRRPNTGELFF

v_call: TRBV7-7
clone_size: NA
d_call: TRBD2
j_call: TRBJ2-5
cdr3_nt: TGTGCTAGCAGCCCCCTAGCGGGAGGGGGGCGTGGGACCCAGTACTTC
cdr3_aa: CASSPLAGGGRGTQYF

v_call: TRBV4-3
clone_size: NA
d_call: TRBD2
j_call: TRBJ2-1
cdr3_nt: TGCGCCAGCAGCCAAGTAGCGGGTATGTACAATGAGCAGTTCTTC
cdr3_aa: CASSQVAGMYNEQFF

v_call: TRBV6-6
clone_size: NA
d_call: TRBD1
j_call: TRBJ2-7
cdr3_nt: TGTGCCAGCAGCCCGAGGAGCTCGGGACAGGGTATAGCGTACTTC
cdr3_aa: CASSPRSSGQGIAYF

v_call: TRBV27
clone_size: NA
d_call: NA
j_call: TRBJ2-7
cdr3_nt: TGTGCCAGCAGTTCCTTCGTCCGAGCTCCTTCCTACGAGCAGTACTTC
cdr3_aa: CASSSFVRAPSYEQYF

v_call: TRBV9
clone_size: NA
d_call: NA
j_call: TRBJ1-1
cdr3_nt: TGTGCCAGCAGCGTAGCTTCCGCCGACGTTAAGAACACTGAAGCTTTCTTT
cdr3_aa: CASSVASADVKNTEAFF

v_call: TRBV7-3
clone_size: NA
d_call: NA
j_call: TRBJ1-1
cdr3_nt: TGTGCCAGCAGCTTAGACAGGAACACTGAAGCTTTCTTT
cdr3_aa: CASSLDRNTEAFF

v_call: TRBV25-1
clone_size: NA
d_call: TRBD2
j_call: TRBJ2-3
cdr3_nt: TGTGCCAGCAGTGTCCCGACTAGCGGGAGGGCAGATACGCAGTATTTT
cdr3_aa: CASSVPTSGRADTQYF

v_call: TRBV5-4
clone_size: NA
d_call: NA
j_call: TRBJ2-7
cdr3_nt: TGTGCCAGCACCTTAGACGGAGCCTACGAGCAGTACTTC
cdr3_aa: CASTLDGAYEQYF

v_call: TRBV7-7
clone_size: few
d_call: NA
j_call: TRBJ2-2
cdr3_nt: TGTGCTAGCAGCTTAAACTTCAACACCGGGGAGCTGTTTTTT
cdr3_aa: CASSLNFNTGELFF

v_call: TRBV11-3
clone_size: NA
d_call: TRBD2
j_call: TRBJ2-7
cdr3_nt: TGTGCCAGCAGCTTAGGAACGGGAGGGCCTGGCTACGAGCAGTACTTC
cdr3_aa: CASSLGTGGPGYEQYF

v_call: TRBV19
clone_size: few
d_call: NA
j_call: TRBJ1-5
cdr3_nt: TGTGCCAGTAGTGAGTCCCAAGGCAATCAGCCCCAGCATTTT
cdr3_aa: CASSESQGNQPQHF

v_call: TRBV7-9
clone_size: NA
d_call: NA
j_call: TRBJ1-2
cdr3_nt: TGTGCCAGCAGCTCCGACGGAAACTATGGCTACACCTTC
cdr3_aa: CASSSDGNYGYTF

v_call: TRBV27
clone_size: NA
d_call: NA
j_call: TRBJ2-3
cdr3_nt: TGTGCCAGCGTTGCACGGCCGGGAGATACGCAGTATTTT
cdr3_aa: CASVARPGDTQYF

v_call: TRBV28
clone_size: NA
d_call: NA
j_call: TRBJ1-5
cdr3_nt: TGTGCCAGCAAACCCCAGGGCCGGAATCAGCCCCAGCATTTT
cdr3_aa: CASKPQGRNQPQHF

v_call: TRBV28
clone_size: NA
d_call: NA
j_call: TRBJ1-2
cdr3_nt: TGTGCCAGCAGCGGCTGGACGGTCTATGGCTACACCTTC
cdr3_aa: CASSGWTVYGYTF

v_call: TRBV5-1
clone_size: NA
d_call: TRBD1
j_call: TRBJ2-7
cdr3_nt: TGCGCCAGCAGCAGCGCAGGGGGTCCCCCCTACGAGCAGTACTTC
cdr3_aa: CASSSAGGPPYEQYF

v_call: TRBV18
clone_size: few
d_call: NA
j_call: TRBJ1-1
cdr3_nt: TGTGCCAGCTCACCTCTTGTGGAGAACACTGAAGCTTTCTTT
cdr3_aa: CASSPLVENTEAFF

v_call: TRBV28
clone_size: NA
d_call: TRBD1
j_call: TRBJ1-2
cdr3_nt: TGTGCCAGCAGTTCGGCCCGGACAGGGTGGGGCTACACCTTC
cdr3_aa: CASSSARTGWGYTF

v_call: TRBV11-3
clone_size: NA
d_call: NA
j_call: TRBJ2-5
cdr3_nt: TGTGCCAGCAGCTCCCAAGAGACCCAGTACTTC
cdr3_aa: CASSSQETQYF

v_call: TRBV6-4
clone_size: NA
d_call: NA
j_call: TRBJ2-3
cdr3_nt: TGTGCCAGCAGGGGCCCCTTCACAGATACGCAGTATTTT
cdr3_aa: CASRGPFTDTQYF

v_call: TRBV15
clone_size: NA
d_call: NA
j_call: TRBJ2-3
cdr3_nt: TGTGCCACCAGCAGCCGGGTGGGCACAGATACGCAGTATTTT
cdr3_aa: CATSSRVGTDTQYF

v_call: TRBV9
clone_size: once
d_call: NA
j_call: TRBJ2-4
cdr3_nt: TGTGCCAGCAGCGTATCCGGGAATATAGCCAAAAACATTCAGTACTTC
cdr3_aa: CASSVSGNIAKNIQYF

v_call: TRBV19
clone_size: NA
d_call: TRBD2
j_call: TRBJ2-7
cdr3_nt: TGTGCCAGCAAGAGCGGGAGCTCCTACGAGCAGTACTTC
cdr3_aa: CASKSGSSYEQYF

v_call: TRBV6-1
clone_size: NA
d_call: TRBD2
j_call: TRBJ2-1
cdr3_nt: TGTGCCAGCAGTGCCACTAGCGGGAGGGAGCAGTTCTTC
cdr3_aa: CASSATSGREQFF

v_call: TRBV28
clone_size: NA
d_call: NA
j_call: TRBJ1-3
cdr3_nt: TGTGCCAGCAGTTTATATCCGGGAGCCTTCTCTGGAAACACCATATATTTT
cdr3_aa: CASSLYPGAFSGNTIYF

v_call: TRBV5-1
clone_size: NA
d_call: NA
j_call: TRBJ2-1
cdr3_nt: TGCGCCAGCAGCTTGGAAGGTGCCCAGCAGTTCTTC
cdr3_aa: CASSLEGAQQFF

v_call: TRBV5-4
clone_size: NA
d_call: NA
j_call: TRBJ2-2
cdr3_nt: TGTGCCAGCAGCTTTGTTGACACCGGGGAGCTGTTTTTT
cdr3_aa: CASSFVDTGELFF

v_call: TRBV7-9
clone_size: NA
d_call: NA
j_call: TRBJ1-4
cdr3_nt: TGTGCCAGCAGCCAATGGAAGGTTACTAATGAAAAACTGTTTTTT
cdr3_aa: CASSQWKVTNEKLFF

v_call: TRBV28
clone_size: once
d_call: NA
j_call: TRBJ1-1
cdr3_nt: TGTGCCAGCAGGGCCCGGGCCCGAGGAGAAACTTTCTTT
cdr3_aa: CASRARARGETFF

v_call: TRBV6-6
clone_size: NA
d_call: TRBD1
j_call: TRBJ1-3
cdr3_nt: TGTGCCAGCAGTTACTCCAAGGACAGGGGCCACACCATATATTTT
cdr3_aa: CASSYSKDRGHTIYF

v_call: TRBV18
clone_size: once
d_call: TRBD1
j_call: TRBJ2-5
cdr3_nt: TGTGCCAGCTCCTCAGGGGGCCGGGAGACCCAGTACTTC
cdr3_aa: CASSSGGRETQYF